This T cell receptor beta chain was found in a study of cytomegalovirus exposure and HLA in healthy donors. Amplification used 60 Vbeta primers and 13 Jbeta primers. Sequenced by immunoSEQ multiplex PCR; TCRdb stores in-frame clones only, minus some. The sample lists over 150,000 clones; around 75% were seen once. CDR3 length equals 15 residues. V was clipped by 3 bases and J by 2 bases; unmatched bases: 7. Germline V gene data show CDR1 as SGDLS and CDR2 as YYNGEE. The table lists this clone with a few counts. The chain employs TRBV9 and TRBJ1-2, with 7 nucleotides matching TRBD1. The sample comprised PBMCs. The origin of this receptor is a woman in her 30s in good health and CMV-seropositive. The CDR3 region is CASSAGGQSNYGYTF. Written as DNA, the CDR3 is TGTGCCAGCAGCGCCGGGGGACAGTCAAACTATGGCTACACCTTC.